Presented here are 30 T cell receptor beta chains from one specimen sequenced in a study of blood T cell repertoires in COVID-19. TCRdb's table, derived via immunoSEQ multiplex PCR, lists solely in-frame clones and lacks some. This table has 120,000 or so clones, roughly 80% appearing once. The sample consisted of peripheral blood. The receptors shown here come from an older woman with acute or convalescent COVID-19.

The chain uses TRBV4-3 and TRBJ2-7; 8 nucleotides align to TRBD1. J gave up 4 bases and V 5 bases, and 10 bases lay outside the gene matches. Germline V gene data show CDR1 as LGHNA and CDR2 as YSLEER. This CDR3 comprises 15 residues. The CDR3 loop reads CASSTGQGGSYEQYF. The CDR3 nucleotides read TGCGCCAGCAGCACAGGACAGGGAGGTTCTTACGAGCAGTACTTC.

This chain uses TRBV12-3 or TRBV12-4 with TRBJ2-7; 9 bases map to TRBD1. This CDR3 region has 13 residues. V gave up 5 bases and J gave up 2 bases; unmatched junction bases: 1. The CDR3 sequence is CASSGTGPYEQYF. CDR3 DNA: TGTGCCAGCAGTGGGACAGGGCCCTACGAGCAGTACTTC.

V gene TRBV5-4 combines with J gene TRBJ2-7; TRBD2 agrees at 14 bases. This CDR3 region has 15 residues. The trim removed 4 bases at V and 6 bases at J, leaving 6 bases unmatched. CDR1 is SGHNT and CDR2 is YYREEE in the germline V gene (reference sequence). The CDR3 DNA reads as TGTGCCAGCAGCCGGACTAGCGGGGGGTTCACCGAGCAGTACTTC. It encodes CASSRTSGGFTEQYF.

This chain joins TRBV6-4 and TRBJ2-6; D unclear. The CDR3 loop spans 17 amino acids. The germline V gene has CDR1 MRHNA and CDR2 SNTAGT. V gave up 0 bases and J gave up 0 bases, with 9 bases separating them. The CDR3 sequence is CASSDSSRGSGANVLTF. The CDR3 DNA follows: TGTGCCAGCAGTGACTCGAGTCGAGGCTCTGGGGCCAACGTCCTGACTTTC.

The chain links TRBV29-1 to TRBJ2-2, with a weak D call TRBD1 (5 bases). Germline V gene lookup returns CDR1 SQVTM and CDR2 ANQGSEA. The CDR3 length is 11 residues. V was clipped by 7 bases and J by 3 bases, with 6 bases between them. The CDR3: CSGRDTGELFF. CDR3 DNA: TGCAGCGGCAGGGACACCGGGGAGCTGTTTTTT.

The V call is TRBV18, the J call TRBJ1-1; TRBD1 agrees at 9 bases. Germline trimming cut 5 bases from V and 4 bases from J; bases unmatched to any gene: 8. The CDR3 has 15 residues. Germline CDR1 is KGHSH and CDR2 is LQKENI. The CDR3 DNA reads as TGTGCCAGCTCAACCCTGGGACAGGGTTCCACTGAAGCTTTCTTT. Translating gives CASSTLGQGSTEAFF.

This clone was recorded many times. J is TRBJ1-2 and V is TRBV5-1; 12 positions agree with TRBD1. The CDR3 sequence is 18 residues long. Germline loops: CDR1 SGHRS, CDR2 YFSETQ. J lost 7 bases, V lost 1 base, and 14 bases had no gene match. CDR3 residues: CASSLRGTGGAESSGYTF. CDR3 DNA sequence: TGCGCCAGCAGCTTGCGTGGGACAGGGGGCGCTGAGTCCTCTGGCTACACCTTC.

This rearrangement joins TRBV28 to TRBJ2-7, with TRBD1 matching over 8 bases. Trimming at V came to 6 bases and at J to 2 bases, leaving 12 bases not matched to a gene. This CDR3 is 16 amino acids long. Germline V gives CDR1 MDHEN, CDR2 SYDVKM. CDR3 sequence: CASSLTLRDRTYEQYF. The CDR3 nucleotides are TGTGCCAGCAGCCTCACTCTTCGGGACAGGACCTACGAGCAGTACTTC.

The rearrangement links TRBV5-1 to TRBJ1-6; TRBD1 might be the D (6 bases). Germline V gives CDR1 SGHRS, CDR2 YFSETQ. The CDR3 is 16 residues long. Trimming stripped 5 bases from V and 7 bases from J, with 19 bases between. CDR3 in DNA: TGCGCCAGCAGTCCGGATTCCGGGACACAGAATTCACCCCTCCACTTT. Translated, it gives CASSPDSGTQNSPLHF. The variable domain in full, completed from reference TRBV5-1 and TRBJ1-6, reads KAGVTQTPRYLIKTRGQQVTLSCSPISGHRSVSWYQQTPGQGLQFLFEYFSETQRNKGNFPGRFSGRQFSNSRSEMNVSTLELGDSALYLCASSPDSGTQNSPLHFGNGTRLTVT.

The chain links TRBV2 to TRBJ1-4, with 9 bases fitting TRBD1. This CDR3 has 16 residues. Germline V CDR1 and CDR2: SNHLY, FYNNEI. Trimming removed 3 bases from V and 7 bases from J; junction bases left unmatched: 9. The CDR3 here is CASSDAGTGLGEKLFF. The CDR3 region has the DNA TGTGCCAGCAGTGATGCGGGGACAGGGCTTGGTGAAAAACTGTTTTTT.

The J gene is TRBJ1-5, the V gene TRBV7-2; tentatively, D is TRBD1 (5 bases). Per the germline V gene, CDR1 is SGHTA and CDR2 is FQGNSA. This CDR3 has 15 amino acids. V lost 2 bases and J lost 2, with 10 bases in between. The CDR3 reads CASSLTQGRNQPQHF. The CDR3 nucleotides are TGTGCCAGCAGCTTAACCCAGGGCCGCAATCAGCCCCAGCATTTT.

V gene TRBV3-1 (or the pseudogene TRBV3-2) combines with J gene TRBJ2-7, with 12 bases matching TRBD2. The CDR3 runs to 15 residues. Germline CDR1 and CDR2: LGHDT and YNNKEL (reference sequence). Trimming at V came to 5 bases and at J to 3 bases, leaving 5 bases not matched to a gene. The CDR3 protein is CASSEGLAGYYEQYF. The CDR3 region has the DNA TGTGCCAGCAGCGAAGGACTAGCGGGATACTACGAGCAGTACTTC.

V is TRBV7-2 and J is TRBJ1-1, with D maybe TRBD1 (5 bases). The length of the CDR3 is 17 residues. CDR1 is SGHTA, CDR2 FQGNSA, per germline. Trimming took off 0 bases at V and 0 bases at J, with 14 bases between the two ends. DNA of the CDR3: TGTGCCAGCAGCTTAGCGGCAGGGTGGGGTATGAACACTGAAGCTTTCTTT. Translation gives CASSLAAGWGMNTEAFF.

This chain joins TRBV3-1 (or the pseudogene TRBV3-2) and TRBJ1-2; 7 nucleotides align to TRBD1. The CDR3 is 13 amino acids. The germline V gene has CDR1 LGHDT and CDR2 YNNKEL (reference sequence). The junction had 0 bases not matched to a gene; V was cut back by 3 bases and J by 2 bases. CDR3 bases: TGTGCCAGCAGCCAGACAGGGAACTATGGCTACACCTTC. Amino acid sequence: CASSQTGNYGYTF.

The CDR3, as DNA: TGTGCCAGCAGGGGCGGCGGGCCCTATGGCTACACCTTC. This encodes CASRGGGPYGYTF. The chain has TRBV6-5 and TRBJ1-2, with D uncertain. V gave up 6 bases and J gave up 4 bases, with 12 bases separating them. This CDR3 spans 13 amino acids. In germline, CDR1 is MNHEY, CDR2 SVGAGI.

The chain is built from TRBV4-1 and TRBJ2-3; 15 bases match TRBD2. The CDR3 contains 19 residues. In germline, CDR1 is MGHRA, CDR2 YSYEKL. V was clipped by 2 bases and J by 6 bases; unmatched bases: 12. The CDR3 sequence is CASSQLPAGTSGGLDTQYF. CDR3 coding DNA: TGCGCCAGCAGCCAACTACCCGCCGGGACTAGCGGGGGGTTGGATACGCAGTATTTT.

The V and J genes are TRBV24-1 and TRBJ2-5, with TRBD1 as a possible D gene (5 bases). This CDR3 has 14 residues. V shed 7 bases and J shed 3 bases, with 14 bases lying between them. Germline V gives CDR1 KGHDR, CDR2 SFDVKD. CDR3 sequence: CATSKPQGEETQYF. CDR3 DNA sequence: TGTGCCACCAGCAAACCCCAGGGTGAAGAGACCCAGTACTTC.

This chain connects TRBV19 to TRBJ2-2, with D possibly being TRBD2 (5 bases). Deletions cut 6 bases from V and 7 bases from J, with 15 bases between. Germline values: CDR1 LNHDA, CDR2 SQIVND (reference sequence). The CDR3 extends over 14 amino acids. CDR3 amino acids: CASRRVPGDGELFF. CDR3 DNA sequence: TGTGCCAGTAGGCGAGTCCCCGGGGACGGGGAGCTGTTTTTT.

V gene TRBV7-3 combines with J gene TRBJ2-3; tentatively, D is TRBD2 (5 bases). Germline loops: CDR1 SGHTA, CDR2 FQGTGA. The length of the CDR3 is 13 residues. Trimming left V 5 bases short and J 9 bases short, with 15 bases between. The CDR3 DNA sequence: TGTGCCAGCAGCATAGACCCGACGGGGACGCAGTATTTT. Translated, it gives CASSIDPTGTQYF.

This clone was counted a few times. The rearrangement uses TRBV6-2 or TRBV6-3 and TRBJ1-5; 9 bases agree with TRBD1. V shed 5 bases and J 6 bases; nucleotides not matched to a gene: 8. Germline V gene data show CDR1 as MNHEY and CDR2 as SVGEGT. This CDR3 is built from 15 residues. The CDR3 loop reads CASSPWDREGQPQHF. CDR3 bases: TGTGCCAGCAGTCCCTGGGACAGGGAAGGTCAGCCCCAGCATTTT.

The CDR3 sequence is CASTWDRVYGYTF. CDR3 bases: TGTGCCAGTACCTGGGACAGGGTGTATGGCTACACCTTC. The chain uses TRBV19 and TRBJ1-2; TRBD1 agrees at 9 bases. The CDR3 extends over 13 amino acids. Germline lookup yields CDR1 LNHDA and CDR2 SQIVND (reference sequence). V gave up 7 bases and J gave up 5 bases; unmatched junction bases: 5. The full variable domain, completed using reference TRBV19 and TRBJ1-2, is DGGITQSPKYLFRKEGQNVTLSCEQNLNHDAMYWYRQDPGQGLRLIYYSQIVNDFQKGDIAEGYSVSREKKESFPLTVTSAQKNPTAFYLCASTWDRVYGYTFGSGTRLTVV.

CDR3 in DNA: TGTGCCAGCTCACCACCGGCAGGATGGTTGAACACTGAAGCTTTCTTT. Amino acid sequence: CASSPPAGWLNTEAFF. The chain is built from TRBV18 and TRBJ1-1; no firm D call. V lost 0 bases, J lost 0 bases, and 11 bases lay in between. Per the germline V gene, CDR1 is KGHSH and CDR2 is LQKENI. This CDR3 comprises 16 residues.

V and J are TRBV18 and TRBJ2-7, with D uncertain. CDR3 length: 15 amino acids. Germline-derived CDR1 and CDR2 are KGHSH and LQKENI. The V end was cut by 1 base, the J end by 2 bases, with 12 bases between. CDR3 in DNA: TGTGCCAGCTCACCACGAGTCACCGAAACCTACGAGCAGTACTTC. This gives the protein CASSPRVTETYEQYF.

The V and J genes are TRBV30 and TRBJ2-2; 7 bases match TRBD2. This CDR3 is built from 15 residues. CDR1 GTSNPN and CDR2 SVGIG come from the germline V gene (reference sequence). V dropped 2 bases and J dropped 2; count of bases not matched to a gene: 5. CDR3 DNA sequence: TGTGCCTGGAGTCCTAGCGGAATAAACACCGGGGAGCTGTTTTTT. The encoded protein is CAWSPSGINTGELFF.

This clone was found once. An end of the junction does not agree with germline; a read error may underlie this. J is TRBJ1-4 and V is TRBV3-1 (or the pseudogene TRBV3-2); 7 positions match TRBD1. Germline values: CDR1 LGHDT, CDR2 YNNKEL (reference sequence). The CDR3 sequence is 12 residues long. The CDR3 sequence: CASSSTWGDSYF. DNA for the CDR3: TGTGCCAGCAGCTCCACCTGGGGGGACAGTTACTTC.

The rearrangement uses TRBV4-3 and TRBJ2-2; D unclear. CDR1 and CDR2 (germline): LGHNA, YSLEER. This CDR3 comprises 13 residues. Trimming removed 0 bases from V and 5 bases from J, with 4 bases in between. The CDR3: CASSQESTGELFF. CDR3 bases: TGCGCCAGCAGCCAAGAGTCGACCGGGGAGCTGTTTTTT.

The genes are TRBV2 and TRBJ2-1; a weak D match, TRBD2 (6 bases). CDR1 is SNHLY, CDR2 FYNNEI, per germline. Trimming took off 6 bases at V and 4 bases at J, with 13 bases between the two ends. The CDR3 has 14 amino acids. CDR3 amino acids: CASRVSGGYNEQFF. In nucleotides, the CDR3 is TGTGCCAGCAGGGTTAGCGGCGGTTACAATGAGCAGTTCTTC.

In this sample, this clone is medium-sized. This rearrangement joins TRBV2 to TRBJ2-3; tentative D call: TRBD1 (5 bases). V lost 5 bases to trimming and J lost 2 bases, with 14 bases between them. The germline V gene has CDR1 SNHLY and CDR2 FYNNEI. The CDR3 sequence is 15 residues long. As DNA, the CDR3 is TGTGCCAGCAGTCCATGGGGCTCCCACACAGATACGCAGTATTTT. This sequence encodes CASSPWGSHTDTQYF.

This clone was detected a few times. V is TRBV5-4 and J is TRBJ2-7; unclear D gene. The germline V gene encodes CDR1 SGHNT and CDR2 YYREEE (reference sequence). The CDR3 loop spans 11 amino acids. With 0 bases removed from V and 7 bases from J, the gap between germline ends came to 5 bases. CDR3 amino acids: CASSLGGEQYF. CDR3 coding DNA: TGTGCCAGCAGCTTGGGAGGAGAGCAGTACTTC.

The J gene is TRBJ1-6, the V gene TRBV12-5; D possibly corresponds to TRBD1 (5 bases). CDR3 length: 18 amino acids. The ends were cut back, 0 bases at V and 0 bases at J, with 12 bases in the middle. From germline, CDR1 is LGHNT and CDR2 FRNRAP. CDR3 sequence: CASGLVGGRSSYNSPLHF. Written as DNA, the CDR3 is TGTGCTAGTGGTTTGGTGGGGGGAAGAAGCTCCTATAATTCACCCCTCCACTTT.